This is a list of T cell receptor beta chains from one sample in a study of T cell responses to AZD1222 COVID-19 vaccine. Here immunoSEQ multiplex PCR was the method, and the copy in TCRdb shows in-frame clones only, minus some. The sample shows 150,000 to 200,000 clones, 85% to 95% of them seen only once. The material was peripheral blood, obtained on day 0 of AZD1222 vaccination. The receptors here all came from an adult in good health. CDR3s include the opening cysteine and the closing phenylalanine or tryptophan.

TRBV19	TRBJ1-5	CASSITLLRYSNQPQHF
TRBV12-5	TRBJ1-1	CASGFGDQRNTEAFF
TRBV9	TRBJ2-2	CASSVGTWELFF
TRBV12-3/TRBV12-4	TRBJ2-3	CASSPRPDTQYF
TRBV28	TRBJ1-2	CASSFGRVGYGYTF
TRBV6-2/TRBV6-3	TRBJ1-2	CASSPGVQPNYGYTF
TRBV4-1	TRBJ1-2	CASSQDRGIWGYTF
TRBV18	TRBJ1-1	CASSPPNLVLNTEAFF
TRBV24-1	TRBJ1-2	CATNDRDYGYTF
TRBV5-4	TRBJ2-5	CASSLRGAEKTQYF
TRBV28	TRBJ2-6	CASQSGQGASGANVLTF
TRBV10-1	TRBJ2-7	CASSEQAGAYEQYF
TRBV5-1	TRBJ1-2	CASGPGQGEGYTF
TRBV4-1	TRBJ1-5	CASSQVNPSNQPQHF
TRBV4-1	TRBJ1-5	CASSHPDSSQPQHF
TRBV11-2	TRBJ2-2	CASSYIGELFF
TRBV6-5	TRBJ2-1	CASSYAQGLRFNEQFF
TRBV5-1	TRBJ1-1	CASSLGRGSNTEAFF
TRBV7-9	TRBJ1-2	CASSLVERSYGYTF
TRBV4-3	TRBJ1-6	CASSQDLAGQGFSPLHF
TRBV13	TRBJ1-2	CASSPRGQEDYGYTF
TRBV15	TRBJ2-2	CATSTLTGTTLGGELFF
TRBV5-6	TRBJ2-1	CASSLGVGTPPYNEQFF